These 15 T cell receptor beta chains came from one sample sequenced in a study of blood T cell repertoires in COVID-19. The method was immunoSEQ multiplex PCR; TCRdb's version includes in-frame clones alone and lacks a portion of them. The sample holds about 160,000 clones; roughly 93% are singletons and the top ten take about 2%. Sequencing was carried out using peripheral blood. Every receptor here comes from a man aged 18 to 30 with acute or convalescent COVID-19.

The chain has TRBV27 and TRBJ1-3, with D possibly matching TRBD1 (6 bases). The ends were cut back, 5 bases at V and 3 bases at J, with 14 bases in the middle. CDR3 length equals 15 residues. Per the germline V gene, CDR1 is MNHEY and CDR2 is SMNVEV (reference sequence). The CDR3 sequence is CASSPSGGLGNTIYF. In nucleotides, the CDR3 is TGTGCCAGCAGTCCGAGTGGGGGCCTTGGAAACACCATATATTTT.

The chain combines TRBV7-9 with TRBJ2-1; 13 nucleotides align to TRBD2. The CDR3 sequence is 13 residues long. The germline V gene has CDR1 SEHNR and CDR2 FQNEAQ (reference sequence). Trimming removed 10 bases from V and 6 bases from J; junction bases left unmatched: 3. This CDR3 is CATGLAGVNEQFF. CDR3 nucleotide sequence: TGTGCCACCGGACTAGCGGGAGTCAATGAGCAGTTCTTC.

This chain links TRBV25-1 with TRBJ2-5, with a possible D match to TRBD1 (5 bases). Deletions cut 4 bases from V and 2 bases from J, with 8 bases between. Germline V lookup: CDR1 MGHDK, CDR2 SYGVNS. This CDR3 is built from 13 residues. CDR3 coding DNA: TGTGCCAGCAGTGGGGCAGGGCAAGAGACCCAGTACTTC. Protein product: CASSGAGQETQYF.

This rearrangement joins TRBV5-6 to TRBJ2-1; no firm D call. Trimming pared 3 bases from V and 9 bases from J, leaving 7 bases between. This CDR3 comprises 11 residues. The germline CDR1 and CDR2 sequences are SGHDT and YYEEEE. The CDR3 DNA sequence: TGTGCCAGCAGCTCCGTAGTTGAGCAGTTCTTC. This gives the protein CASSSVVEQFF.

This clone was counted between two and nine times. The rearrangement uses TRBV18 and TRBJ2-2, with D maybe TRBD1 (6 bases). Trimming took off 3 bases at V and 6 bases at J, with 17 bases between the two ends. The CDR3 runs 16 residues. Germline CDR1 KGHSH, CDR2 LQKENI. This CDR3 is CASSPLGPGGAGELFF. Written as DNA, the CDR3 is TGTGCCAGCTCACCGTTAGGGCCTGGGGGCGCCGGGGAGCTGTTTTTT.

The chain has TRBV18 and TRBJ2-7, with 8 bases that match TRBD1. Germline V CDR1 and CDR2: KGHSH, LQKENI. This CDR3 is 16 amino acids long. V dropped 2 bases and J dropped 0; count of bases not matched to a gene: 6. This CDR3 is CASSPKAGGGSYEQYF. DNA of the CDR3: TGTGCCAGCTCACCAAAGGCAGGGGGCGGCTCCTACGAGCAGTACTTC.

Here the CDR3 DNA reads TGTGCCAGCAGTGGTGCGACTAGCGGGGGTTCCCGATTAAACATTCAGTACTTC. Its translation is CASSGATSGGSRLNIQYF. The chain is built from TRBV6-1 and TRBJ2-4; 12 bases are a match to TRBD2. Per germline, CDR1 MNHNS and CDR2 SASEGT. After removal of 4 bases from V and 6 bases from J, the junction contained 13 bases not matched to a gene. This CDR3 spans 18 amino acids.

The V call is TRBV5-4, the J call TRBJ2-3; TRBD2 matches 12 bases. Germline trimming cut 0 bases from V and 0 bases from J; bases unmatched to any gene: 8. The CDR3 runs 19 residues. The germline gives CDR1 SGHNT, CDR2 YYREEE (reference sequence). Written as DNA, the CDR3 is TGTGCCAGCAGCTTGGGGCTAGCGGGGGGGCGGTCTAGCACAGATACGCAGTATTTT. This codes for CASSLGLAGGRSSTDTQYF.

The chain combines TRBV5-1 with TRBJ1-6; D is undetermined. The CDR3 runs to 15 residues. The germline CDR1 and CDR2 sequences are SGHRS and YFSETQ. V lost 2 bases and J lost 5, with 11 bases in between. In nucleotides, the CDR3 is TGCGCCAGCAGCTTAACCCAGGCTAATAATTCACCCCTCCACTTT. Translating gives CASSLTQANNSPLHF.

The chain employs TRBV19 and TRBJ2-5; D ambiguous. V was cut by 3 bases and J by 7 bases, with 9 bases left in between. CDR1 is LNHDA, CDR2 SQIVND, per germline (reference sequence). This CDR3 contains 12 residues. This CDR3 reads CASSIPVGTQYF. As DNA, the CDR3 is TGTGCCAGTAGTATTCCTGTCGGGACCCAGTACTTC.

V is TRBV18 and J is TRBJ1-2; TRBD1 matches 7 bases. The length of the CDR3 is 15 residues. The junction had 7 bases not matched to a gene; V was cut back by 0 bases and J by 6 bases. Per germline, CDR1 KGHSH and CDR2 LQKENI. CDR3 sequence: CASSPPGQDPNGYTF. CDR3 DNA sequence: TGTGCCAGCTCACCACCCGGACAGGATCCGAATGGCTACACCTTC.

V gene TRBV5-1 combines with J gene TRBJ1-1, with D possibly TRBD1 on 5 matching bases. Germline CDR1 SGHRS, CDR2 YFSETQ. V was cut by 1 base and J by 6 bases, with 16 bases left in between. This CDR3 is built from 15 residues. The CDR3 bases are TGCGCCAGCAGCTTGATTAGTTCAGGGCTCGCTGAAGCTTTCTTT. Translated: CASSLISSGLAEAFF.

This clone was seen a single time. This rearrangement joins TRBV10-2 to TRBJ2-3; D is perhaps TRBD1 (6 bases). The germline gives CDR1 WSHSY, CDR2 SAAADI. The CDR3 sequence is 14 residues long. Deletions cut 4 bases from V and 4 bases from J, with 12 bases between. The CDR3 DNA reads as TGCGCCAGCAGTGTGCGCAGGGGTGCAGATACGCAGTATTTT. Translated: CASSVRRGADTQYF.

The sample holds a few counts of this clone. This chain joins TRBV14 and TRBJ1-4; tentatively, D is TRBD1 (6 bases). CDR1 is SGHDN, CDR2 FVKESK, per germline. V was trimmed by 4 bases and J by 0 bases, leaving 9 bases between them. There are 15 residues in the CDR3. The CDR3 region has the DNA TGTGCCAGCAGCCCCAGGACAGCAACTAATGAAAAACTGTTTTTT. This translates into CASSPRTATNEKLFF.

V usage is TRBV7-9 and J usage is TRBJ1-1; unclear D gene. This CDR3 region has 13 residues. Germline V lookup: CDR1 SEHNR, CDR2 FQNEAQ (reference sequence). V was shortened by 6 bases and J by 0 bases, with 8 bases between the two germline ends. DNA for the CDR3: TGTGCCAGCAGACTTAAATTGAACACTGAAGCTTTCTTT. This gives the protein CASRLKLNTEAFF.